This entry lists 10 T cell receptor beta chains sequenced from one sample in a study of OX40 agonist ivuxolimab in advanced cancers. Sequencing was performed with immunoSEQ multiplex PCR; in TCRdb, only in-frame clones are kept and a portion is missing. The sample has roughly 61,000 clones, around 85% seen once. The source material was CD4+ or CD8+ T cells sorted from blood, sampled in a trial of the OX40 agonist ivuxolimab. The receptors were sampled from an adult with an advanced solid tumor such as melanoma, head and neck, liver or kidney cancer.

The rearrangement joins TRBV30 to TRBJ1-5; D uncertain. This CDR3 is built from 13 residues. The V end was cut by 1 base, the J end by 9 bases, with 13 bases between. The germline V gene encodes CDR1 GTSNPN and CDR2 SVGIG (reference sequence). The DNA of the CDR3 is TGTGCCTGGAGTGGGGCAGAGCGGGGGCCCCAGCATTTT. Its protein product is CAWSGAERGPQHF.

This clone appeared a few times. J is TRBJ1-1 and V is TRBV7-9, with D possibly TRBD1 on 6 matching bases. The V end was cut by 6 bases, the J end by 1 base, with 12 bases between. CDR1 and CDR2 from the germline V gene are SEHNR and FQNEAQ (reference sequence). The CDR3 contains 14 residues. Written as DNA, the CDR3 is TGTGCCAGCAGTTATACAGGGTCGAACACTGAAGCTTTCTTT. It codes for CASSYTGSNTEAFF.

CDR3 residues: CASSTQANEQFF. DNA of the CDR3: TGTGCCAGCTCGACGCAGGCTAATGAGCAGTTCTTC. The genes are TRBV18 and TRBJ2-1, with D uncertain. CDR1 is KGHSH, CDR2 LQKENI, per germline. V lost 6 bases and J lost 7, with 10 bases in between. The CDR3 loop spans 12 amino acids.

The J gene is TRBJ2-1, the V gene TRBV6-1; no reliable D call. This CDR3 has 12 residues. CDR1 and CDR2 from the germline V gene are MNHNS and SASEGT. The V gene lost 4 bases and the J gene lost 9 bases, with 10 bases spanning the gap. This CDR3 is CASSAVPPEQFF. The CDR3 region has the DNA TGTGCCAGCAGTGCTGTCCCGCCTGAGCAGTTCTTC.

The chain employs TRBV18 and TRBJ2-3, with D perhaps matching TRBD1 (6 bases). The CDR3 covers 13 residues. V was cut by 4 bases and J by 5 bases, with 10 bases left in between. The germline V gene has CDR1 KGHSH and CDR2 LQKENI. CDR3 residues: CASSLLGGDTQYF. The CDR3 region has the DNA TGTGCCAGCTCACTCCTAGGGGGAGATACGCAGTATTTT.

About this clone itself: The junction shows a germline mismatch at one end, possibly a read error. J is TRBJ2-3 and V is TRBV5-4, with 12 bases aligning to TRBD1. The CDR3 covers 15 residues. Germline CDR1 reads SGHNT; CDR2 reads YYREEE (reference sequence). The CDR3 spells CASSLGQGAADTQYF. The CDR3 DNA sequence: TGTGCCAGCAGTTTGGGACAGGGGGCGGCAGATACGCAGTATTTT.

The chain couples TRBV2 to TRBJ1-5; TRBD1 matches 7 bases. The CDR3 has 15 amino acids. Losses at the gene ends were 5 bases for V and 0 bases for J; bases not matched to a gene: 4. Per germline, CDR1 SNHLY and CDR2 FYNNEI. CDR3 residues: CASSPTGNSNQPQHF. In nucleotides, the CDR3 is TGTGCCAGCAGTCCGACAGGGAATAGCAATCAGCCCCAGCATTTT.

The genes are TRBV28 and TRBJ2-7, with 7 nucleotides matching TRBD2. Germline-derived CDR1 and CDR2 are MDHEN and SYDVKM. V was pared by 7 bases and J by 3 bases, with 12 bases of the junction left unmatched. CDR3 length: 15 amino acids. CDR3 in amino acids: CASTSSLSGVYEQYF. The CDR3 DNA reads as TGTGCCAGCACCTCAAGTCTAAGCGGGGTCTACGAGCAGTACTTC.

V and J are TRBV9 and TRBJ2-2, with D possibly being TRBD2 (7 bases). Germline V gene lookup returns CDR1 SGDLS and CDR2 YYNGEE. The V end lost 0 bases, the J end lost 6 bases, and 12 bases lay between the germline ends. The CDR3 is 15 residues long. The CDR3 loop reads CASSVGRGAPGELFF. In DNA form, the CDR3 reads TGTGCCAGCAGCGTAGGACGGGGGGCCCCCGGGGAGCTGTTTTTT.

V is TRBV10-3 and J is TRBJ1-2; D is perhaps TRBD1 (5 bases). Germline CDR1 is ENHRY and CDR2 is SYGVKD. The CDR3 is 13 amino acids. The V end lost 3 bases, the J end lost 8 bases, and 13 bases lay between the germline ends. The CDR3 sequence is CAISEGEGRGYTF. Written as DNA, the CDR3 is TGTGCCATCAGTGAAGGGGAGGGGCGCGGCTACACCTTC.